This passage covers 9 T cell receptor beta chains from one sample sequenced in a study of response to subunit inactivated influenza vaccine. TCRdb reprocessed the RT-PCR reads via MiXCR and lists one record per CDR3 protein. Of 600,000 to 850,000 distinct CDR3 sequences listed, 11% to 15% are singletons. The source was PBMCs from blood, collected 14 days before vaccination. These TCRs come from a man aged 50 to 59 who received an inactivated influenza vaccine.

CDR3 sequence: CAEREDRYYEQYF. CDR3 coding DNA: TGCGCTGAGCGGGAAGACAGATACTACGAGCAGTACTTC. The J gene is TRBJ2-7, the V gene TRBV4-3; 7 nucleotides match TRBD2. Germline V CDR1 and CDR2: LGHNA, YSLEER. The CDR3 has 13 residues.

This clonotype was counted between two and nine times. The CDR3 DNA is TGCAGTGCCCTAGGATTAGAGGGAAGTCAGCCCCAGCATTTT. Translating gives CSALGLEGSQPQHF. The chain joins TRBV20-1 to TRBJ1-5; D unresolved. This CDR3 comprises 14 residues. V shed 6 bases and J shed 6 bases, with 18 bases lying between them. Germline loops: CDR1 DFQATT, CDR2 SNEGSKA (reference sequence).

The genes are TRBV7-9 and TRBJ1-1; D gene uncertain. Germline V gives CDR1 SEHNR, CDR2 FQNEAQ (reference sequence). The V end lost 4 bases, the J end lost 9 bases, and 12 bases lay between the germline ends. The CDR3 loop spans 12 amino acids. The CDR3 DNA reads as TGTGCCAGCAGCTCGGACTTTTTTCAAGCTTTCTTT. Protein: CASSSDFFQAFF.

The sample holds a few counts of this clonotype. V usage is TRBV6-5 and J usage is TRBJ1-3, with a possible D match to TRBD1 (6 bases). Trimming took off 0 bases at V and 4 bases at J, with 13 bases between the two ends. In germline, CDR1 is MNHEY, CDR2 SVGAGI. CDR3 length equals 16 residues. This chain's CDR3 is CASSYSGRTVGNTIYF. CDR3 in DNA: TGTGCCAGCAGTTACTCGGGGAGGACAGTAGGAAACACCATATATTTT.

This rearrangement joins TRBV7-3 to TRBJ2-3, with 7 positions matching TRBD2. CDR3 length equals 16 residues. The junction had 7 bases not matched to a gene; V was cut back by 2 bases and J by 2 bases. Germline loops: CDR1 SGHTA, CDR2 FQGTGA. CDR3 sequence: CASSLGASGLTDTQYF. The CDR3 region has the DNA TGTGCCAGCAGCTTAGGTGCTAGCGGACTCACAGATACGCAGTATTTT. Using reference TRBV7-3 and TRBJ2-3 for the parts outside the CDR3, the full variable domain is GAGVSQTPSNKVTEKGKYVELRCDPISGHTALYWYRQSLGQGPEFLIYFQGTGAADDSGLPNDRFFAVRPEGSVSTLKIQRTERGDSAVYLCASSLGASGLTDTQYFGPGTRLTVL.

A few counts support this clonotype. The chain recombines TRBV6-5 with TRBJ1-2, with D tentatively TRBD1 (5 bases). CDR1 is MNHEY and CDR2 is SVGAGI in the germline V gene. Trimming left V 2 bases short and J 10 bases short, with 17 bases between. The CDR3 spans 14 residues. CDR3 protein: CASSYQTGGRPYTF. The CDR3 DNA follows: TGTGCCAGCAGTTACCAAACTGGGGGGAGACCCTACACCTTC.

This clonotype was found a few times. One end of the junction fails to match germline, which may point to a read error. The DNA of the CDR3 is TGCTGTGCTAGAGATTTTTCCCAGCGAGTCTCCTACAATGAGCAGTTCTTC. Amino acids: CCARDFSQRVSYNEQFF. The gene calls are TRBV20-1 and TRBJ2-1; D is unclear. This CDR3 is built from 17 residues. Germline values: CDR1 DFQATT, CDR2 SNEGSKA (reference sequence).

This clonotype was seen a few times. The chain uses TRBV15 and TRBJ2-5, with 7 positions matching TRBD2. The V gene end was trimmed by 1 base and the J gene end by 4 bases; junction bases not matched to a gene: 6. This CDR3 spans 15 amino acids. Germline loops: CDR1 LNHNV, CDR2 YYDKDF (reference sequence). The CDR3 loop reads CATSRAGGSIETQYF. DNA of the CDR3: TGTGCCACCAGCAGAGCGGGAGGATCGATAGAGACCCAGTACTTC.

This clonotype was observed many times. The chain recombines TRBV10-3 with TRBJ1-4, with 8 bases aligning to TRBD1. The CDR3 contains 15 residues. J gave up 6 bases and V 6 bases, and 9 bases lay outside the gene matches. Germline CDR1 is ENHRY and CDR2 is SYGVKD. In DNA, the CDR3 is TGTGCCATCAGCACACCCGAACAGGGGGATGAAAAACTGTTTTTT. This encodes CAISTPEQGDEKLFF.